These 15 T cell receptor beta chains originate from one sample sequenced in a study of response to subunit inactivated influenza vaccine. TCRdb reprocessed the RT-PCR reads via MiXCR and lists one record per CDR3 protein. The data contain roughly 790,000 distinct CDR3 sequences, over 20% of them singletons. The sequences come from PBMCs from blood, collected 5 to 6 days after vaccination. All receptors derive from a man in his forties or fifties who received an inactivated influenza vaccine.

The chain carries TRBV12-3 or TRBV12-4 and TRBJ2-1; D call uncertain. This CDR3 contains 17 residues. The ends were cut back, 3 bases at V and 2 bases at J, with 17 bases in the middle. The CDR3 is CASSFGLWASTYNEQFF. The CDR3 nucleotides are TGTGCCAGCAGTTTCGGCCTCTGGGCGTCTACCTACAATGAGCAGTTCTTC.

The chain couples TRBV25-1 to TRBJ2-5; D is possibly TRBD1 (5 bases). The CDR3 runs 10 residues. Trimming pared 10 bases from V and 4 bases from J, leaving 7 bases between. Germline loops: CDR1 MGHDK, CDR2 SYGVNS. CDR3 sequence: CATQGETQYF. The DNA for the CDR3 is TGTGCCACCCAGGGAGAGACCCAGTACTTC.

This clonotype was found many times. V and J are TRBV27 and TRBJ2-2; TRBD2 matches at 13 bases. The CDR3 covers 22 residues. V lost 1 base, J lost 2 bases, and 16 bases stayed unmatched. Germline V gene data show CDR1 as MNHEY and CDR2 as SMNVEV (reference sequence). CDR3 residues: CASSLYLPGLAGTNTNTGELFF. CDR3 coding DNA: TGTGCCAGCAGTTTATACCTACCGGGACTAGCGGGAACCAATACTAACACCGGGGAGCTGTTTTTT.

The CDR3 nucleotides are TGTGCCAGCAGGGTCCCTGAGAACACTGAAGCTTTCTTT. Its protein product is CASRVPENTEAFF. The chain couples TRBV2 to TRBJ1-1; no clear D. Germline V gene sequence: CDR1 SNHLY, CDR2 FYNNEI. This CDR3 is 13 amino acids long. V shed 6 bases and J shed 1 base, with 9 bases lying between them.

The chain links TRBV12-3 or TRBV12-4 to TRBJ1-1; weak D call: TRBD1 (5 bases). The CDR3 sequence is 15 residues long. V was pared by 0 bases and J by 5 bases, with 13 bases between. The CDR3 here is CASSLAPGTGTEAFF. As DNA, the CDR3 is TGTGCCAGCAGTTTAGCCCCAGGGACGGGGACTGAAGCTTTCTTT.

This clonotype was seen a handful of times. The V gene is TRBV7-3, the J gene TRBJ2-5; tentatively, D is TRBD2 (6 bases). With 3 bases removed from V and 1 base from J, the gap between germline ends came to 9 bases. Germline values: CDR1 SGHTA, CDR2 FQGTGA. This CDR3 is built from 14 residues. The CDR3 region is CASSFGGPQETQYF. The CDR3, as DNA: TGTGCCAGCAGCTTCGGAGGGCCCCAAGAGACCCAGTACTTC.

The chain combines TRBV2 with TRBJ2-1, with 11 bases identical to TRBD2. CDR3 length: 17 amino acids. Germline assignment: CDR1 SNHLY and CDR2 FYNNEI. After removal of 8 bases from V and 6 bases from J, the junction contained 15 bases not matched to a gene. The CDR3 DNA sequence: TGTGCCAGCCAGACCCTGGGACTAGCGGAGCAGGGCAATGAGCAGTTCTTC. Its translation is CASQTLGLAEQGNEQFF. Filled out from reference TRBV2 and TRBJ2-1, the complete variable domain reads EPEVTQTPSHQVTQMGQEVILRCVPISNHLYFYWYRQILGQKVEFLVSFYNNEISEKSEIFDDQFSVERPDGSNFTLKIRSTKLEDSAMYFCASQTLGLAEQGNEQFFGPGTRLTVL.

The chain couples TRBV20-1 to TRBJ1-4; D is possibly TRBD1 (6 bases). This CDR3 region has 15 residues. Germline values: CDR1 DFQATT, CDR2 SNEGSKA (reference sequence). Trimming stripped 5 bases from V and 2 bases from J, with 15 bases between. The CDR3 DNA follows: TGCAGTGCTTCAGAGAGCAGGGGCACTAATGAAAAACTGTTTTTT. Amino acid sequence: CSASESRGTNEKLFF.

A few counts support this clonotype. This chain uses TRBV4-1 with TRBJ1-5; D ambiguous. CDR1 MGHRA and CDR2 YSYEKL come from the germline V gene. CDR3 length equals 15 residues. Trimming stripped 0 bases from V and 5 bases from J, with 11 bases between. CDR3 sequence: CASSQDNLGHQPQHF. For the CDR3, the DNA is TGCGCCAGCAGCCAAGATAATTTAGGGCATCAGCCCCAGCATTTT.

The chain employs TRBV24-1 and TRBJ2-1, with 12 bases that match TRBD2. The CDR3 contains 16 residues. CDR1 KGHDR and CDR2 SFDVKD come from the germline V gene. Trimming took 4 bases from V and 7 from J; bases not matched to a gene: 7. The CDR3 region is CATSDPSGRAGNEQFF. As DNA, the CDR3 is TGTGCCACCAGTGACCCTAGCGGGAGGGCGGGGAATGAGCAGTTCTTC.

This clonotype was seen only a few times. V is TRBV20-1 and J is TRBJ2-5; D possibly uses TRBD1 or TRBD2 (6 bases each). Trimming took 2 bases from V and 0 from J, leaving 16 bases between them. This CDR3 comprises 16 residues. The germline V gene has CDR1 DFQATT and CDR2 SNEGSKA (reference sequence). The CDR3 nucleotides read TGCAGTGCTAGATCTAGGGGGGAGTACCACCAAGAGACCCAGTACTTC. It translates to CSARSRGEYHQETQYF.

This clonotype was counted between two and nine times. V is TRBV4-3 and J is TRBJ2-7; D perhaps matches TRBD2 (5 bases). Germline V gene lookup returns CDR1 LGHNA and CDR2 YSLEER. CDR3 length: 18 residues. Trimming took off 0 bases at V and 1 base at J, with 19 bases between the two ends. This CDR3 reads CASSQDRVRDYQSYEQYF. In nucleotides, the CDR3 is TGCGCCAGCAGCCAAGATCGCGTTCGAGACTACCAATCCTACGAGCAGTACTTC.

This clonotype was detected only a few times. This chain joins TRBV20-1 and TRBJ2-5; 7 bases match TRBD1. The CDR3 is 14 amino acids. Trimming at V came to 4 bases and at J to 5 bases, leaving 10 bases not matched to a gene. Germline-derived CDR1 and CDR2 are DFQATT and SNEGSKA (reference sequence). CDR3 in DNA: TGCAGTGCTAACCCACAGGGGTGGGAGGAGACCCAGTACTTC. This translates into CSANPQGWEETQYF.

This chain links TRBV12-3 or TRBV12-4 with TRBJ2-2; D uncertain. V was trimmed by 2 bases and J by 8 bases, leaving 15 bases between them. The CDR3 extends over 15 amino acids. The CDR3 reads CASSLIPLSSGELFF. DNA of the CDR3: TGTGCCAGCAGTTTAATCCCCCTAAGTTCTGGGGAGCTGTTTTTT.

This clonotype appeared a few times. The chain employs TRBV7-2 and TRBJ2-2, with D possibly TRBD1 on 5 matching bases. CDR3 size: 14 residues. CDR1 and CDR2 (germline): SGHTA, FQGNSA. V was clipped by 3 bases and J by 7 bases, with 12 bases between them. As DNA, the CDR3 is TGTGCCAGCAGCTTCTCAGGGCAGGGCGGGGAGCTGTTTTTT. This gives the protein CASSFSGQGGELFF.